Sequencing of this T cell receptor beta chain was carried out in a study of cytomegalovirus exposure and HLA in healthy donors. Study summary: Within the Caucasian-associated ancestry cluster were around four fifths of the roughly 400 genotyped donors.

Study observations and caveats: Overall, approximately 150 TCR beta chains were annotated as cytomegalovirus-associated. Diagnosis of cytomegalovirus status made by the classifier reportedly showed high specificity and sensitivity.

Comments on this clone: Its cognate antigen is unknown.

The PCR employed 60 Vbeta primers together with 13 Jbeta primers. The data were produced by immunoSEQ multiplex PCR, yet TCRdb's version contains in-frame clones alone and is incomplete. The listing contains more than 75,000 clones. The CDR3 sequence is 13 residues long. Germline CDR1 reads ENHRY; CDR2 reads SYGVKD. Trimming pared 5 bases from V and 4 bases from J, leaving 10 bases between. The sample consisted of PBMCs. The V and J genes are TRBV10-3 and TRBJ2-3, with D maybe TRBD1 (5 bases). The TCR comes from a man in his fifties in good health and CMV-seropositive. As DNA, the CDR3 is TGTGCCATCAGTTTCAGGGCTGCAGATACGCAGTATTTT. Translated, it gives CAISFRAADTQYF.